Below are 8 T cell receptor beta chains sequenced from a single sample in a study of shared clonotypes between healthy human individuals. Libraries were prepared by immunoSEQ multiplex PCR; TCRdb keeps only in-frame clonotypes and omits some of them. Of about 2.1 million clones in the sample, just over 90% were seen once. It was CD45RO-negative cells, positively selected for CCR7, that made up naive CD8 cells, with terminally differentiated effector memory CD45RA+ cells excluded. The sample taken for sequencing was naive CD8+ T cells from PBMCs. The receptors were gathered from a young man in good health. Some clones in this sample may be carry-over from other donors' samples.

The rearrangement joins TRBV29-1 to TRBJ2-1, with D unclear. This CDR3 spans 10 amino acids. V lost 7 bases to trimming and J lost 12 bases, with 13 bases between them. Germline V gene data show CDR1 as SQVTM and CDR2 as ANQGSEA. This chain's CDR3 is CSDYGTVQFF. DNA for the CDR3: TGCAGCGATTACGGTACAGTGCAGTTCTTC.

This chain uses TRBV28 with TRBJ2-7; 9 nucleotides agree with TRBD2. V dropped 7 bases and J dropped 3; count of bases not matched to a gene: 7. This CDR3 spans 14 amino acids. From germline, CDR1 is MDHEN and CDR2 SYDVKM. This chain's CDR3 is CASTLLAGNYEQYF. The CDR3 bases are TGTGCCAGCACCCTCCTAGCGGGAAACTACGAGCAGTACTTC. The complete variable domain, with remaining parts taken from reference TRBV28 and TRBJ2-7, reads DVKVTQSSRYLVKRTGEKVFLECVQDMDHENMFWYRQDPGLGLRLIYFSYDVKMKEKGDIPEGYSVSREKKERFSLILESASTNQTSMYLCASTLLAGNYEQYFGPGTRLTVT.

The chain has TRBV7-3 and TRBJ2-7, with D unresolved. The V end was cut by 0 bases, the J end by 7 bases, with 13 bases between. The CDR3 extends over 14 amino acids. Germline CDR1 reads SGHTA; CDR2 reads FQGTGA. This CDR3 reads CASSLTKGSLEQYF. In DNA form, the CDR3 reads TGTGCCAGCAGCTTAACGAAGGGCTCCTTGGAGCAGTACTTC.

The J gene is TRBJ1-1, the V gene TRBV5-1; D remains ambiguous. Germline-derived CDR1 and CDR2 are SGHRS and YFSETQ. Deletions cut 2 bases from V and 5 bases from J, with 10 bases between. The CDR3 covers 13 residues. CDR3 region: CASSFMGGTEAFF. As DNA, the CDR3 is TGCGCCAGCAGCTTTATGGGTGGAACTGAAGCTTTCTTT.

The chain employs TRBV5-1 and TRBJ2-1, with D perhaps matching TRBD1 (5 bases). The length of the CDR3 is 14 residues. CDR1 is SGHRS, CDR2 YFSETQ, per germline. Trimming pared 0 bases from V and 6 bases from J, leaving 10 bases between. The CDR3 reads CASSLALGVNEQFF. The CDR3 DNA is TGCGCCAGCAGCTTGGCCTTAGGGGTCAATGAGCAGTTCTTC. The full variable domain, with the rest looked up from reference TRBV5-1 and TRBJ2-1, is KAGVTQTPRYLIKTRGQQVTLSCSPISGHRSVSWYQQTPGQGLQFLFEYFSETQRNKGNFPGRFSGRQFSNSRSEMNVSTLELGDSALYLCASSLALGVNEQFFGPGTRLTVL.

This chain uses TRBV9 with TRBJ2-3; TRBD2 agrees at 7 bases. V lost 4 bases, J lost 6 bases, and 20 bases stayed unmatched. CDR3 length equals 18 residues. CDR1 SGDLS and CDR2 YYNGEE come from the germline V gene. CDR3 sequence (DNA): TGTGCCAGCAGCCCCACCCCATGGACGACTAGCTTTGAGGATACGCAGTATTTT. Its protein product is CASSPTPWTTSFEDTQYF.

The chain joins TRBV21-1 to TRBJ2-5; the D call in the table, TRBD2, was not verified against the DNA. TRBV21-1 is tagged as a pseudogene. The CDR3 has 20 residues. CDR3 sequence: CASSNVLPERAGGPKETQYF. The CDR3 nucleotides read TGTGCCAGCAGCAACGTTCTTCCCGAGAGGGCGGGAGGGCCAAAAGAGACCCAGTACTTC.

This chain connects TRBV5-1 to TRBJ2-7; 7 positions agree with TRBD2. V trimming: 7 bases; J trimming: 2 bases; junction bases outside the gene matches: 12. The CDR3 extends over 15 amino acids. Germline assignment: CDR1 SGHRS and CDR2 YFSETQ. The CDR3 region is CASPISSGNAYEQYF. CDR3 nucleotide sequence: TGCGCCAGCCCGATTTCTAGCGGCAATGCCTACGAGCAGTACTTC.